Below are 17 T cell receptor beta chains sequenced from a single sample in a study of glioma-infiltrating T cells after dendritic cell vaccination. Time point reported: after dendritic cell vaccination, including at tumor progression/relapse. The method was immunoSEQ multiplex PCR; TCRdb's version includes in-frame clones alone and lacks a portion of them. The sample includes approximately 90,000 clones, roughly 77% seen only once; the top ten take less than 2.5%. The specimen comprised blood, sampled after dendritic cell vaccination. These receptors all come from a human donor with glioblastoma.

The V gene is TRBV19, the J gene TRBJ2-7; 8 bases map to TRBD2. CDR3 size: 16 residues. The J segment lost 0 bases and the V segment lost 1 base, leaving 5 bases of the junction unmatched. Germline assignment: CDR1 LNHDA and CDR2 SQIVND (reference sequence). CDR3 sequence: CASSIVAAGDSYEQYF. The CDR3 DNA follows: TGTGCCAGTAGTATAGTGGCAGCGGGGGACTCCTACGAGCAGTACTTC.

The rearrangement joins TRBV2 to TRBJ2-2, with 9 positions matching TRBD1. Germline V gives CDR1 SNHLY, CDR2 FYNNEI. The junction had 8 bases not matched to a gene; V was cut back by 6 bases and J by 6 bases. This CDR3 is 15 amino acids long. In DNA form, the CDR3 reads TGTGCCAGCAGCGCAAGGACAGGGGTACCCGGGGAGCTGTTTTTT. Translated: CASSARTGVPGELFF.

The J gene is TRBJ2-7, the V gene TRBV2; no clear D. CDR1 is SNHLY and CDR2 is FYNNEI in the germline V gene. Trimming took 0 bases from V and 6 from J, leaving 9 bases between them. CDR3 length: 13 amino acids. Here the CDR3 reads CASSEALFVEQYV. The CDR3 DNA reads TGTGCCAGCAGTGAAGCACTATTTGTCGAGCAGTACGTC.

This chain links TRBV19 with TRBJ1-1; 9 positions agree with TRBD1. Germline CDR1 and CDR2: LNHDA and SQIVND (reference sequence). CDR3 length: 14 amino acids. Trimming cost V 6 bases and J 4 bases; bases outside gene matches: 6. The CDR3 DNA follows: TGTGCCAGTAGGGGACAGGGAGGGAGCACTGAAGCTTTCTTT. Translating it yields CASRGQGGSTEAFF.

This CDR3 reads CASSRQINYGYTF. As DNA, the CDR3 is TGTGCCAGTAGTAGGCAAATTAACTATGGCTACACCTTC. This chain uses TRBV19 with TRBJ1-2; D is unclear. Germline V gene data show CDR1 as LNHDA and CDR2 as SQIVND (reference sequence). The CDR3 has 13 residues. The V gene lost 4 bases and the J gene lost 1 base, with 7 bases spanning the gap.

The CDR3 sequence is CASSLGLAANEQFF. CDR3 bases: TGTGCCAGCAGCTTAGGACTAGCTGCCAATGAGCAGTTCTTC. This chain joins TRBV5-4 and TRBJ2-1; 8 bases match TRBD2. Losses at the gene ends were 2 bases for V and 6 bases for J; bases not matched to a gene: 4. This CDR3 spans 14 amino acids. In germline, CDR1 is SGHNT, CDR2 YYREEE (reference sequence).

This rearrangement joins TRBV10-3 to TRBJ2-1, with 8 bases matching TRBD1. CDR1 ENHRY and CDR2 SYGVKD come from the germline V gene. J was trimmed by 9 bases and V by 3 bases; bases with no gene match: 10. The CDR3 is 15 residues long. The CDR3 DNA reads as TGTGCCATCAGTGACCCCCGGCAGGGGGCGGCTGAGCAGTTCTTC. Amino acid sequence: CAISDPRQGAAEQFF.

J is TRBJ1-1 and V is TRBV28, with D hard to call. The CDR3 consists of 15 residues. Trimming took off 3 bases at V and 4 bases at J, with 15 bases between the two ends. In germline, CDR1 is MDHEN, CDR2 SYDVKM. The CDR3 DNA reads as TGTGCCAGCAGTTTGACGACCCCCCGAGGCACTGAAGCTTTCTTT. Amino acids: CASSLTTPRGTEAFF.

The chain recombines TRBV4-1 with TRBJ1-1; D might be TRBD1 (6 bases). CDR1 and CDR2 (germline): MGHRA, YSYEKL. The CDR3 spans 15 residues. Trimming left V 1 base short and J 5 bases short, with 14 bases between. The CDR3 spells CASSQVISGETEAFF. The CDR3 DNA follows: TGCGCCAGCAGCCAAGTCATATCAGGGGAAACTGAAGCTTTCTTT.

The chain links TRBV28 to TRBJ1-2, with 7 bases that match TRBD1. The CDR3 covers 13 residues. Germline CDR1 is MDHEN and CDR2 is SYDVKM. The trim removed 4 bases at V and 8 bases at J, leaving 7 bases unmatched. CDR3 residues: CASSSPGTEGYTF. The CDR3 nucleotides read TGTGCCAGCAGTTCTCCCGGGACAGAAGGCTACACCTTC.

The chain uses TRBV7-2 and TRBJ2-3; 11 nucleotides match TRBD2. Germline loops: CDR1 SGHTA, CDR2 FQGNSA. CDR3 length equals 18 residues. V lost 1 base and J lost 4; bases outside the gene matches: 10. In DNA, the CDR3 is TGTGCCAGCAGCTTAGTCTTCCTAGCGGGGGGTATGTCAGATACGCAGTATTTT. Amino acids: CASSLVFLAGGMSDTQYF.

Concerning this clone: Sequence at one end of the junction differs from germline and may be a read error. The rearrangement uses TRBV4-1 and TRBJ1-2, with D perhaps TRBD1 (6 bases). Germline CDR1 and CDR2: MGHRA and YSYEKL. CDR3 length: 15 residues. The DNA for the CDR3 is TGCGCCAGCAGCCAGGCAGGGGCCGCTAAGTATGGCTACACCTTC. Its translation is CASSQAGAAKYGYTF.

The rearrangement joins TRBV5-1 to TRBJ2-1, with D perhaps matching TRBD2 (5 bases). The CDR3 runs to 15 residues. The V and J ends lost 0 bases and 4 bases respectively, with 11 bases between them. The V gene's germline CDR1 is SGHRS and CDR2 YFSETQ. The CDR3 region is CASSLAGGAYNEQFF. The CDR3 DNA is TGCGCCAGCAGCTTGGCCGGAGGAGCTTACAATGAGCAGTTCTTC. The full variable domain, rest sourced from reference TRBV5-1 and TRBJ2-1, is KAGVTQTPRYLIKTRGQQVTLSCSPISGHRSVSWYQQTPGQGLQFLFEYFSETQRNKGNFPGRFSGRQFSNSRSEMNVSTLELGDSALYLCASSLAGGAYNEQFFGPGTRLTVL.

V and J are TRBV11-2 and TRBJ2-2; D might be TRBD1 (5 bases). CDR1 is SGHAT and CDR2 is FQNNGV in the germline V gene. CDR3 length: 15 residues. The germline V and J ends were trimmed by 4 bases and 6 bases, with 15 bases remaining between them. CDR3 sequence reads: CASSSTLDRAGELFF. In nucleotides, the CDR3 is TGTGCCAGCAGCTCGACATTAGACAGAGCCGGGGAGCTGTTTTTT.

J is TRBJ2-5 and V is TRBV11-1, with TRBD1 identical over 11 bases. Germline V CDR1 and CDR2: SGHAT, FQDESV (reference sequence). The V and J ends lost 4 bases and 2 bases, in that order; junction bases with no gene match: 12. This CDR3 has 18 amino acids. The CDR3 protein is CASSSRTGGGLWQETQYF. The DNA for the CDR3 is TGTGCCAGCAGCTCCAGGACAGGGGGCGGCCTGTGGCAAGAGACCCAGTACTTC.

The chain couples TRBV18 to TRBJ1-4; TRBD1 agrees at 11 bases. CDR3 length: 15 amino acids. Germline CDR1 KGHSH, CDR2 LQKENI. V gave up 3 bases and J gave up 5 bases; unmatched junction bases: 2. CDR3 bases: TGTGCCAGCTCACCTGGGACAGGGGGGAATGAAAAACTGTTTTTT. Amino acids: CASSPGTGGNEKLFF.

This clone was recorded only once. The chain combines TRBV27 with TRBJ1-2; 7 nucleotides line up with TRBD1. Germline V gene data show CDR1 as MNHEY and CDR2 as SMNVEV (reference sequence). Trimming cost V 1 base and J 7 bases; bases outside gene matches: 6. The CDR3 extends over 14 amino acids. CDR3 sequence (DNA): TGTGCCAGCAGTTTATGGCAGGGGGTCGGTGGCTACACCTTC. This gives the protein CASSLWQGVGGYTF.